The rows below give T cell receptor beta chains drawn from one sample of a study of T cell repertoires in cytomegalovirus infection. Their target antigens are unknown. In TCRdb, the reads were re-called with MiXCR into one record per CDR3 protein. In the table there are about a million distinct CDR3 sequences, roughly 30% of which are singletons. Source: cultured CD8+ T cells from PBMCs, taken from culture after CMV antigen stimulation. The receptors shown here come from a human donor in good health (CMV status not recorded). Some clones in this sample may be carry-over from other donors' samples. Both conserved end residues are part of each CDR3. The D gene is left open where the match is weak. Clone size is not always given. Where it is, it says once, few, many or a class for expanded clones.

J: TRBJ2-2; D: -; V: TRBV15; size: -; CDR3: CATSNRVGELFF; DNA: TGTGCCACCAGCAACAGGGTAGGGGAGCTGTTTTTT
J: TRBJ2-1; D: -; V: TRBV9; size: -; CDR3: CANSPRPGEQFF; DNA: TGTGCCAACAGCCCCCGTCCTGGGGAGCAGTTCTTC
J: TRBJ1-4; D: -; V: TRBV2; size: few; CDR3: CASLSNEKLFF; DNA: TGTGCCAGCCTATCTAATGAAAAACTGTTTTTT
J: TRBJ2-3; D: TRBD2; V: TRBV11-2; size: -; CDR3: CASSPWTSATDTQYF; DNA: TGTGCCAGCAGCCCATGGACTAGCGCCACAGATACGCAGTATTTT
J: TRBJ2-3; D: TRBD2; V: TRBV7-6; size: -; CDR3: CASSTRTSGDPDTQYF; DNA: TGTGCCAGCAGCACCCGGACTAGCGGGGATCCAGATACGCAGTATTTT
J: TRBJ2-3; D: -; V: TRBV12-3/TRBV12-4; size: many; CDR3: CASPPGAGDLTDTQYF; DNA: TGTGCCAGCCCCCCGGGGGCAGGAGACCTCACAGATACGCAGTATTTT
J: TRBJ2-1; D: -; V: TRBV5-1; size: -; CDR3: CASSTPAGGAGYNEQFF; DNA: TGCGCCAGCAGCACTCCCGCAGGGGGGGCCGGGTACAATGAGCAGTTCTTC
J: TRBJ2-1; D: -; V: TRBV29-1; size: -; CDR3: CSVEGTSHSYNEQFF; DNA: TGCAGCGTTGAAGGGACGAGTCACTCCTACAATGAGCAGTTCTTC
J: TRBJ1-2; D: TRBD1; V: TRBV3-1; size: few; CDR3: CASSHRTGGSGYGYTF; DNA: TGTGCCAGCAGCCATCGGACAGGGGGCAGTGGCTATGGCTACACCTTC
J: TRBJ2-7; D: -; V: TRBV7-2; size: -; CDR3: CASSLGRPDLYEQYF; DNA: TGTGCCAGCAGCTTAGGGAGACCCGACCTCTACGAGCAGTACTTC
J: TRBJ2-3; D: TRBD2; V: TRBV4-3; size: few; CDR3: CASSQLSGGATRWGDTQYF; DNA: TGCGCCAGCAGCCAACTAAGCGGGGGGGCCACCCGTTGGGGGGATACGCAGTATTTT
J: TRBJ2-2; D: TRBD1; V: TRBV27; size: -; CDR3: CASSPGRDRDTGELFF; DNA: TGTGCCAGCAGCCCTGGCCGGGACAGGGATACCGGGGAGCTGTTTTTT
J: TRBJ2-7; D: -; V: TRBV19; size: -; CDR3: CASSYSRGGAYEQYF; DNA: TGTGCCAGTAGCTATTCCCGAGGGGGTGCCTACGAGCAGTACTTC
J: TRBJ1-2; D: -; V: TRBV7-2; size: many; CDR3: CASLLRPYGYTF; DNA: TGTGCCAGCCTTCTCAGGCCCTATGGCTACACCTTC
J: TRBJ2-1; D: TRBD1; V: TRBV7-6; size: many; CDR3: CASSFRGGEEQFF; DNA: TGTGCCAGCAGCTTTAGAGGGGGCGAAGAGCAGTTCTTC
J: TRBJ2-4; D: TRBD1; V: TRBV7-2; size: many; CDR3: CASSPRTGGPSKNIQYF; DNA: TGTGCCAGCAGCCCAAGGACAGGGGGCCCGTCCAAAAACATTCAGTACTTC
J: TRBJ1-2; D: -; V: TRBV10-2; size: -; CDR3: CASSSQYADGYTF; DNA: TGCGCCAGCAGTTCCCAGTACGCTGATGGCTACACCTTC
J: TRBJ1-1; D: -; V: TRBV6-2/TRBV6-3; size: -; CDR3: CASSYAPRGDFF; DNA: TGTGCCAGCAGTTACGCCCCCCGGGGGGATTTCTTT
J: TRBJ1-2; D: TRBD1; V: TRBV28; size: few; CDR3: CASLFVGGTYYGYTF; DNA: TGTGCCAGCCTGTTTGTAGGGGGCACATACTATGGCTACACCTTC
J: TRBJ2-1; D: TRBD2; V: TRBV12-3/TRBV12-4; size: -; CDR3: CASSLVAGGPVEQFF; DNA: TGTGCCAGCAGTTTAGTAGCGGGGGGGCCCGTTGAGCAGTTCTTC
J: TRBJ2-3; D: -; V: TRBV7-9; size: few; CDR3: CASSLGGGLDSDTQYF; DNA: TGTGCCAGCAGCTTAGGAGGAGGGCTAGATAGCGATACGCAGTATTTT
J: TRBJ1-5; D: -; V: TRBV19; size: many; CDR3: CASSIGRSNQPQHF; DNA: TGTGCCAGTAGTATAGGCAGGAGCAATCAGCCCCAGCATTTT
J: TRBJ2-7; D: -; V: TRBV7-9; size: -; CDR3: CASSLPDHVLGEQYF; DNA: TGTGCCAGCAGCTTGCCGGACCATGTATTAGGCGAGCAGTACTTC
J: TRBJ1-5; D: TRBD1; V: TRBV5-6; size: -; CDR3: CASSLGQAVHQPQHF; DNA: TGTGCCAGCAGTTTAGGACAGGCGGTGCATCAGCCCCAGCATTTT
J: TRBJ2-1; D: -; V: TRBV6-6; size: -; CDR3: CANRAYGGGYNEQFF; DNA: TGTGCCAACAGGGCCTATGGCGGTGGTTACAATGAGCAGTTCTTC
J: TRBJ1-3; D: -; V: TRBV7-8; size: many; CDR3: CASSLGPQNTIYF; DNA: TGTGCCAGCAGCCTCGGGCCTCAAAACACCATATATTTT
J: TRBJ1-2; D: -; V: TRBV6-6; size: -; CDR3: CASKHAGDGGGYTF; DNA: TGTGCCAGCAAACATGCTGGGGATGGCGGAGGCTACACCTTC
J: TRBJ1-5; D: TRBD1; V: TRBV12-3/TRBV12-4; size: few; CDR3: CASSLEGAGVGQPQHF; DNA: TGTGCCAGCAGTTTAGAGGGGGCAGGGGTTGGGCAGCCCCAGCATTTT
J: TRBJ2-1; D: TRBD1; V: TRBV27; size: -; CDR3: CASSQGVGYNEQFF; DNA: TGTGCCAGCAGCCAGGGGGTTGGTTACAATGAGCAGTTCTTC
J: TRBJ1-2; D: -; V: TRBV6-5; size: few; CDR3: CASSYGYSGGSYTF; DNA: TGTGCCAGCAGTTACGGTTACTCGGGAGGGAGCTACACCTTC
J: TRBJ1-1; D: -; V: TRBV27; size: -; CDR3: CASSFSGIEGAFF; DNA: TGTGCCAGCAGTTTCTCCGGAATAGAGGGAGCTTTCTTT